Below, 23 T cell receptor beta chains from the same sample are listed, as sequenced in a study of siplizumab effects on memory and regulatory T cells. TCRdb's table, derived via immunoSEQ multiplex PCR, lists solely in-frame clones and lacks some. The data contain fewer than 130,000 clones, more than 90% of them singletons. Input material: CD4+ T cells sorted from blood. These TCRs come from a human donor in good health.

J is TRBJ2-2 and V is TRBV19, with D perhaps TRBD2 (6 bases). CDR3 length equals 15 residues. The ends were cut back, 8 bases at V and 4 bases at J, with 17 bases in the middle. CDR1 and CDR2 (germline): LNHDA, SQIVND (reference sequence). For the CDR3, the DNA is TGTGCCAGTGGGCTAGGTAGCGGCGTCACCGGGGAGCTGTTTTTT. It is translated as CASGLGSGVTGELFF.

The chain joins TRBV6-1 to TRBJ1-5, with D hard to call. This CDR3 contains 14 residues. V was cut by 1 base and J by 2 bases, with 6 bases left in between. Germline CDR1 MNHNS, CDR2 SASEGT. The CDR3 region has the DNA TGTGCCAGCAGTGAAGTTTGGGGCAATCAGCCCCAGCATTTT. This translates into CASSEVWGNQPQHF.

The chain is built from TRBV27 and TRBJ1-3; no clear D. CDR3 length: 14 amino acids. Germline CDR1 and CDR2: MNHEY and SMNVEV (reference sequence). V was pared by 5 bases and J by 2 bases, with 10 bases between. This CDR3 reads CASSKSGTGNTIYF. The CDR3 DNA reads TGTGCCAGCAGTAAATCCGGGACTGGAAACACCATATATTTT.

This chain joins TRBV5-1 and TRBJ2-7, with D maybe TRBD1 (5 bases). The CDR3 is 13 amino acids. V was trimmed by 7 bases and J by 3 bases, leaving 14 bases between them. Looked up from germline, CDR1 is SGHRS and CDR2 is YFSETQ. CDR3 in amino acids: CASSTESLYEQYF. CDR3 sequence (DNA): TGCGCCAGCTCGACAGAGTCACTCTACGAGCAGTACTTC.

V is TRBV6-6 and J is TRBJ1-3; weak D call: TRBD1 (5 bases). Germline values: CDR1 MNHNY, CDR2 SVGAGI (reference sequence). The CDR3 contains 14 residues. Deletions cut 5 bases from V and 7 bases from J, with 15 bases between. In nucleotides, the CDR3 is TGTGCCAGCAGTCTAAGGACCGGGGCCAACACCATATATTTT. Residues: CASSLRTGANTIYF.

V gene TRBV18 combines with J gene TRBJ1-2; no firm D call. The length of the CDR3 is 18 residues. In germline, CDR1 is KGHSH, CDR2 LQKENI. Trimming stripped 2 bases from V and 6 bases from J, with 25 bases between. As DNA, the CDR3 is TGTGCCAGCTCACCAGATCGGGAGGCAGGTCTCATTGGCGATGGCTACACCTTC. Its protein is CASSPDREAGLIGDGYTF.

This clone came up once. Sequence at one end of the junction differs from germline and may be a read error. The chain has TRBV7-7 and TRBJ2-6; 8 nucleotides match TRBD2. Germline lookup yields CDR1 SSHAT and CDR2 FNYEAQ (reference sequence). The CDR3 is 17 residues long. This chain's CDR3 is CASSPLRGATGANVLTF. Written as DNA, the CDR3 is TGTGCTAGCAGCCCCCTGCGGGGGGCGACTGGGGCCAACGTCCTGACTTTC.

This clone has just one count. This chain uses TRBV2 with TRBJ2-4; D is uncertain. The CDR3 is 12 residues long. V was trimmed by 4 bases and J by 3 bases, leaving 4 bases between them. Germline V gene sequence: CDR1 SNHLY, CDR2 FYNNEI. The CDR3 coding sequence is TGTGCCAGCAGTGCCCTCAAAAACATTCAGTACTTC. Its protein product is CASSALKNIQYF.

The chain uses TRBV19 and TRBJ1-2; D is ambiguous. V dropped 5 bases and J dropped 5 bases, with 12 bases sitting between them. Germline assignment: CDR1 LNHDA and CDR2 SQIVND (reference sequence). The CDR3 runs 13 residues. CDR3 in DNA: TGTGCCAGTAGTGGCCAGGACCAGTATGGCTACACCTTC. Translated, it gives CASSGQDQYGYTF.

This clone was picked up one time. This chain uses TRBV15 with TRBJ1-3; possible D gene TRBD1, 6 bases. The germline V and J ends were trimmed by 5 bases and 0 bases, with 8 bases remaining between them. The V gene's germline CDR1 is LNHNV and CDR2 YYDKDF (reference sequence). This CDR3 contains 14 residues. The CDR3 sequence is CATSQDSSGNTIYF. As DNA, the CDR3 is TGTGCCACCAGCCAGGACAGCTCTGGAAACACCATATATTTT.

The chain combines TRBV18 with TRBJ2-1; 10 bases map to TRBD1. This CDR3 is 15 amino acids long. Germline V gene lookup returns CDR1 KGHSH and CDR2 LQKENI. J lost 10 bases, V lost 0 bases, and 6 bases had no gene match. The CDR3 DNA sequence: TGTGCCAGCTCACCACCGGGACAGGGGTTCCGGGAGCAGTTCTTC. This gives the protein CASSPPGQGFREQFF.

The chain is built from TRBV19 and TRBJ1-1; TRBD1 is a possible D gene (5 bases). The CDR3 totals 12 residues. Trimming took 7 bases from V and 6 from J, leaving 12 bases between them. CDR1 LNHDA and CDR2 SQIVND come from the germline V gene (reference sequence). The CDR3 bases are TGTGCCAGTAATAATGGGGGTTCTGAAGCTTTCTTT. It specifies CASNNGGSEAFF.

V gene TRBV28 combines with J gene TRBJ2-5; TRBD2 matches at 10 bases. Gene TRBJ2-7 matches the end of the DNA better, so the J call may be wrong. CDR3 length equals 14 residues. CDR1 and CDR2 from the germline V gene are MDHEN and SYDVKM. CDR3 sequence (DNA): TGTGCCAGCAGTCTGAGGACTAGCGGCTACGAGCAGTACTTC. Amino acid sequence: CASSLRTSGYEQYF.

This clone occurred once. The CDR3 region is CASSLGSGQGSYEQYF. The CDR3 coding sequence is TGTGCCAGCAGCTTGGGGTCGGGACAGGGATCCTACGAGCAGTACTTC. The gene calls are TRBV5-8 and TRBJ2-7; 9 bases map to TRBD1. The germline CDR1 and CDR2 sequences are SGHTS and YDEGEE. The CDR3 spans 16 residues. Unmatched junction bases numbered 5, after V lost 0 bases and J lost 1 base.

This clone has a single count. The chain has TRBV2 and TRBJ2-5; 12 nucleotides agree with TRBD2. The tail of the sequence fits TRBJ2-7 better, so the J call may be wrong. Germline values: CDR1 SNHLY, CDR2 FYNNEI. The length of the CDR3 is 15 residues. The CDR3, as DNA: TGTGCCAGCGCCTGGTGGCTAGCGGGGGGGTACGAGCAGTACTTC. This gives the protein CASAWWLAGGYEQYF.

This chain joins TRBV7-6 and TRBJ1-4, with D perhaps matching TRBD1 (5 bases). This CDR3 spans 14 amino acids. V gave up 3 bases and J gave up 8 bases, with 13 bases separating them. Germline V gene sequence: CDR1 SGHVS, CDR2 FNYEAQ. The CDR3 DNA is TGTGCCAGCAGCTTCGGGGGTCATGGAGAAAAACTGTTTTTT. Protein product: CASSFGGHGEKLFF.

The chain couples TRBV19 to TRBJ1-1; D unresolved. CDR3 length: 14 amino acids. Germline-derived CDR1 and CDR2 are LNHDA and SQIVND (reference sequence). Trimming removed 1 base at V and 1 base at J, with 7 bases between. The CDR3 nucleotides read TGTGCCAGTAGTATAGTCGGGCCGAACACTGAAGCTTTCTTT. It codes for CASSIVGPNTEAFF.

The chain combines TRBV7-8 with TRBJ1-5; unclear D gene. The V gene lost 4 bases and the J gene lost 6 bases, with 13 bases spanning the gap. The CDR3 is 14 amino acids. Germline V gene sequence: CDR1 SGHVS, CDR2 FQNEAQ. The CDR3: CASSSPDVGQPQHF. CDR3 DNA sequence: TGTGCCAGCAGCTCGCCCGATGTAGGTCAGCCCCAGCATTTT.

The chain combines TRBV2 with TRBJ2-2; 9 bases agree with TRBD2. The germline CDR1 and CDR2 sequences are SNHLY and FYNNEI. The trim removed 4 bases at V and 8 bases at J, leaving 8 bases unmatched. The CDR3 covers 15 residues. The CDR3 is CASSAVSGGSGELFF. DNA for the CDR3: TGTGCCAGCAGTGCGGTTAGCGGGGGTTCGGGGGAGCTGTTTTTT.

The V and J genes are TRBV19 and TRBJ1-3, with TRBD1 as a possible D gene (6 bases). Deletions cut 5 bases from V and 0 bases from J, with 11 bases between. Looked up from germline, CDR1 is LNHDA and CDR2 is SQIVND (reference sequence). CDR3 length equals 15 residues. In nucleotides, the CDR3 is TGTGCCAGTAGTCGTCAGGGGACCTCTGGAAACACCATATATTTT. Its translation: CASSRQGTSGNTIYF.

The gene calls are TRBV19 and TRBJ1-1; the match to TRBD1 covers 9 bases. V gave up 10 bases and J gave up 0 bases; unmatched junction bases: 18. This CDR3 has 18 residues. Germline V gene lookup returns CDR1 LNHDA and CDR2 SQIVND (reference sequence). CDR3 nucleotide sequence: TGTGCCACTCCCACCCCGGGACAGGGAAATTCGATGAACACTGAAGCTTTCTTT. Protein: CATPTPGQGNSMNTEAFF. Full variable domain (outside the CDR3, taken from reference TRBV19 and TRBJ1-1): DGGITQSPKYLFRKEGQNVTLSCEQNLNHDAMYWYRQDPGQGLRLIYYSQIVNDFQKGDIAEGYSVSREKKESFPLTVTSAQKNPTAFYLCATPTPGQGNSMNTEAFFGQGTRLTVV.

The chain's CDR3 is CASNPMTGTGTEQYF. Written as DNA, the CDR3 is TGCGCCAGCAACCCGATGACGGGGACAGGGACCGAGCAGTACTTC. The gene calls are TRBV5-1 and TRBJ2-7, with 9 bases fitting TRBD1. With 6 bases clipped from V and 6 bases from J, the junction kept 13 bases outside the gene matches. CDR1 and CDR2 from the germline V gene are SGHRS and YFSETQ. The length of the CDR3 is 15 residues.

The table lists this clone with a few counts. This sequence joins TRBV6-5 and TRBJ1-2; 7 bases line up with TRBD1. Per the germline V gene, CDR1 is MNHEY and CDR2 is SVGAGI. The CDR3 sequence is 11 residues long. The V segment lost 10 bases and the J segment 8 bases; nucleotides outside the gene matches: 7. The CDR3 here is CATGRGDGYTF. CDR3 in DNA: TGTGCCACCGGCAGGGGGGACGGCTACACCTTC.